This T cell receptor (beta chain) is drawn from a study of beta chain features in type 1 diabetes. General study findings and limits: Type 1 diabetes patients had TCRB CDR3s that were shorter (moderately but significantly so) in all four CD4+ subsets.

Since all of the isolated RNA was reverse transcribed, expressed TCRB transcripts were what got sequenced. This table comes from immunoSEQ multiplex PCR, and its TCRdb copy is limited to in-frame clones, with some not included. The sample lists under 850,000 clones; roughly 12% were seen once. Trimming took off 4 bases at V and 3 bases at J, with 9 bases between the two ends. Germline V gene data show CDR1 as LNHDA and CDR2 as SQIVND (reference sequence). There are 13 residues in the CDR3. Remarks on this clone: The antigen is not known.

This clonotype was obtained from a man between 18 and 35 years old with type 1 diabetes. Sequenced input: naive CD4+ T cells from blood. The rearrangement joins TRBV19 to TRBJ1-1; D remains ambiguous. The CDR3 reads CASSREWDTEAFF. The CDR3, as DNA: TGTGCCAGTAGTAGAGAGTGGGACACTGAAGCTTTCTTT. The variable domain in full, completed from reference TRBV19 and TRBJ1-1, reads DGGITQSPKYLFRKEGQNVTLSCEQNLNHDAMYWYRQDPGQGLRLIYYSQIVNDFQKGDIAEGYSVSREKKESFPLTVTSAQKNPTAFYLCASSREWDTEAFFGQGTRLTVV.